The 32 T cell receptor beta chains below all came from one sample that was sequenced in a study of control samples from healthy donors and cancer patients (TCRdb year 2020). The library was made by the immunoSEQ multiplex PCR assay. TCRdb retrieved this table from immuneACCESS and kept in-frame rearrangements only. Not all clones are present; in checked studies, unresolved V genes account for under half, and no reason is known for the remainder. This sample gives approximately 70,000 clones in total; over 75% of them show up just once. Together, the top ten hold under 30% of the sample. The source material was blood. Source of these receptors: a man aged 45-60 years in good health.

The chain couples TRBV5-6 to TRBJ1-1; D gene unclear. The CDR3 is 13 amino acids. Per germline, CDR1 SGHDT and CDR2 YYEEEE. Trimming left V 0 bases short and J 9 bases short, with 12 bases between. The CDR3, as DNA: TGTGCCAGCAGCTTGGATAAGGGTTTAAAAGCTTTCTTT. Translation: CASSLDKGLKAFF.

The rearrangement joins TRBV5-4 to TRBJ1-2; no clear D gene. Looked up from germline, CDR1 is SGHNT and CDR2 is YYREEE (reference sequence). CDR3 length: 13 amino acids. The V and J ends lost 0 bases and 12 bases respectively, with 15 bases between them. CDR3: CASSLGIRDFNTF. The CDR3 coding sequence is TGTGCCAGCAGCTTGGGGATTAGAGATTTTAACACCTTC.

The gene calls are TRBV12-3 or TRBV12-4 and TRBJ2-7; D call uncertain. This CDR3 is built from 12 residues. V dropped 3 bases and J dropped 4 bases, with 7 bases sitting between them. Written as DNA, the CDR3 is TGTGCCAGCAGTTTCGAGTGGTACGAGCAGTACTTC. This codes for CASSFEWYEQYF.

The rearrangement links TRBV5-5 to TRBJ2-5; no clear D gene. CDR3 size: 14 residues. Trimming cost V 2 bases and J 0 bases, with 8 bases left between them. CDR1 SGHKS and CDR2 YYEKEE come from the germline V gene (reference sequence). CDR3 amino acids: CASSFRVDQETQYF. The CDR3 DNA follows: TGTGCCAGCAGCTTTAGAGTAGACCAAGAGACCCAGTACTTC.

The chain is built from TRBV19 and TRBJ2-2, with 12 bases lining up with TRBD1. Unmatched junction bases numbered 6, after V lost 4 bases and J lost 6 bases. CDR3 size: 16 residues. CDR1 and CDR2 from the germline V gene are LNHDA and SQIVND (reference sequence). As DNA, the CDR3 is TGTGCCAGTAGTACCCGGGACAGGGGGCGCGCCGGGGAGCTGTTTTTT. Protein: CASSTRDRGRAGELFF.

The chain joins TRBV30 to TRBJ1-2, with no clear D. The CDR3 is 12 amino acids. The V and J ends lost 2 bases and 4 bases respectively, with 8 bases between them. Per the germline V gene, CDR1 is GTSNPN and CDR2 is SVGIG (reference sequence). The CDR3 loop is CAWSRGLYGYTF. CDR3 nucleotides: TGTGCCTGGAGTCGGGGTCTCTATGGCTACACCTTC.

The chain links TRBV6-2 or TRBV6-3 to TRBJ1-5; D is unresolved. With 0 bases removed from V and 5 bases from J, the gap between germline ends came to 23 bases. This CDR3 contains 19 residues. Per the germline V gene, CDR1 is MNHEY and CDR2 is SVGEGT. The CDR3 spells CASSYSHEPRAQVYQPQHF. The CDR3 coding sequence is TGTGCCAGCAGTTACTCGCACGAACCACGAGCTCAGGTGTATCAGCCCCAGCATTTT.

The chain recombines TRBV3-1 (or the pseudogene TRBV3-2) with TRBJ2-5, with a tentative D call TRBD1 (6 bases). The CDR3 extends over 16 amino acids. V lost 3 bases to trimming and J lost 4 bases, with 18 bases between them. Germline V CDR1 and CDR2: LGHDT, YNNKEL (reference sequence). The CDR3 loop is CASSQAEGGMGETQYF. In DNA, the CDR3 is TGTGCCAGCAGCCAGGCAGAAGGGGGTATGGGAGAGACCCAGTACTTC.

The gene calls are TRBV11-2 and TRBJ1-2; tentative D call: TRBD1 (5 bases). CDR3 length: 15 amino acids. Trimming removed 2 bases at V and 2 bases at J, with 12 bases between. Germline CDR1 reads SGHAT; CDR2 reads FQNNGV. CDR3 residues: CASSLLKGKNYGYTF. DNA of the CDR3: TGTGCCAGCAGCTTACTAAAGGGGAAAAACTATGGCTACACCTTC.

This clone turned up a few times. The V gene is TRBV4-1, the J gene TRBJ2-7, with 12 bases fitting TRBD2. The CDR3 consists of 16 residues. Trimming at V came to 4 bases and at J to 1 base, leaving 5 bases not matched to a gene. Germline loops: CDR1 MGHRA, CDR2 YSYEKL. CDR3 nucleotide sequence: TGCGCCAGCAGCCTCCTACTAGCGGGAGGATCCTACGAGCAGTACTTC. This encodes CASSLLLAGGSYEQYF.

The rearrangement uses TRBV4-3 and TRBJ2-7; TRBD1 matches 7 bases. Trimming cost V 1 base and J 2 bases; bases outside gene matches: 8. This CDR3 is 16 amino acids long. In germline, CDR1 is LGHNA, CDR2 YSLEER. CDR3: CASSQGRAGGTYEQYF. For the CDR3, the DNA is TGCGCCAGCAGCCAAGGAAGGGCAGGGGGAACCTACGAGCAGTACTTC.

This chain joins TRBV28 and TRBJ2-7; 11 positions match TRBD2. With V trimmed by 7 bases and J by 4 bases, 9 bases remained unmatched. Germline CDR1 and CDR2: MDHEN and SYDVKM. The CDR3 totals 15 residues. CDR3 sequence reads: CASKIPGLAAYEQYF. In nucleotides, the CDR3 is TGTGCCAGCAAGATACCGGGACTAGCGGCTTACGAGCAGTACTTC.

CDR3 nucleotide sequence: TGCGCCAGCAGCCAAGCTGGGGGGGCCCCCTACAATGAGCAGTTCTTC. It specifies CASSQAGGAPYNEQFF. This chain links TRBV4-3 with TRBJ2-1, with D perhaps TRBD2 (7 bases). Germline V gives CDR1 LGHNA, CDR2 YSLEER. V lost 1 base and J lost 2, with 12 bases in between. The CDR3 extends over 16 amino acids.

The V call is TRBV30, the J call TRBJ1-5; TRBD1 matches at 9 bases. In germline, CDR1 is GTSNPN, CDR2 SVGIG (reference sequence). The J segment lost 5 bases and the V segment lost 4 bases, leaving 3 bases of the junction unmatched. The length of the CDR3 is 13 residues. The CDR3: CAWKDRGDQPQHF. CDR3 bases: TGTGCCTGGAAAGACAGGGGGGATCAGCCCCAGCATTTT.

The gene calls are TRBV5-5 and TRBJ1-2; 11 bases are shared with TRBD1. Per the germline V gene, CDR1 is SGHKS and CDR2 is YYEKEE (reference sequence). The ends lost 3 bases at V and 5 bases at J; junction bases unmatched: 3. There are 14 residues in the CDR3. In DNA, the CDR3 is TGTGCCAGCAGCTGGGACAGGGGGGTATATGGCTACACCTTC. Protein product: CASSWDRGVYGYTF.

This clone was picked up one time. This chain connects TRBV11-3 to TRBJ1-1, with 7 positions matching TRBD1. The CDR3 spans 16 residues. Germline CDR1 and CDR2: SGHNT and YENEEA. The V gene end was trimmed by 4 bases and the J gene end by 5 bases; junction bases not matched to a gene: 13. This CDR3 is CASSSFHRGRGTEAFF. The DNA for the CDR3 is TGTGCCAGCAGCTCCTTTCACAGGGGCCGGGGGACTGAAGCTTTCTTT.

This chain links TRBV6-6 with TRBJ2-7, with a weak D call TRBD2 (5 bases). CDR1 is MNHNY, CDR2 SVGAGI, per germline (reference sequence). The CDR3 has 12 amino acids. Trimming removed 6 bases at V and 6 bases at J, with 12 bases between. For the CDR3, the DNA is TGTGCCAGCAGCGCGGTGAGGGTCGAGCAGTACTTC. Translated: CASSAVRVEQYF.

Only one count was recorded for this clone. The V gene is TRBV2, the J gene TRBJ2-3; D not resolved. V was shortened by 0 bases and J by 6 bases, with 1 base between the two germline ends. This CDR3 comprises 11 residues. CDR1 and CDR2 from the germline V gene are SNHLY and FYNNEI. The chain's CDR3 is CASSEADTQYF. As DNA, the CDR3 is TGTGCCAGCAGTGAAGCCGATACGCAGTATTTT.

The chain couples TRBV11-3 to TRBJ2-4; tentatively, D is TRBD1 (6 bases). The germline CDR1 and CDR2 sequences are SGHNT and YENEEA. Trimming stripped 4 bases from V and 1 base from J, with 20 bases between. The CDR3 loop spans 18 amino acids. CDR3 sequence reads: CASSSLDRHDVAKNIQYF. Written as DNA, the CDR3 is TGTGCCAGCAGCTCCTTGGACAGACATGATGTTGCCAAAAACATTCAGTACTTC. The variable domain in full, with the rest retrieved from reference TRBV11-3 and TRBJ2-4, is EAGVVQSPRYKIIEKKQPVAFWCNPISGHNTLYWYLQNLGQGPELLIRYENEEAVDDSQLPKDRFSAERLKGVDSTLKIQPAELGDSAVYLCASSSLDRHDVAKNIQYFGAGTRLSVL.

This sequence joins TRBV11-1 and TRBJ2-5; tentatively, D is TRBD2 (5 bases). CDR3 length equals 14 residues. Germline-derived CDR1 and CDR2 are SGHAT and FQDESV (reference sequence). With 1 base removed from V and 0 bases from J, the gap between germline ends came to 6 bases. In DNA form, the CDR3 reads TGTGCCAGCAGCTTAGGAGGGAACCAAGAGACCCAGTACTTC. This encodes CASSLGGNQETQYF.

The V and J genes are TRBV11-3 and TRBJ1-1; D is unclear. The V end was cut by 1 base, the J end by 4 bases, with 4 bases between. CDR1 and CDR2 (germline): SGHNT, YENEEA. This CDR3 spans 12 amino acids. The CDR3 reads CASSLGATEAFF. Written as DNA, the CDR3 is TGTGCCAGCAGCTTAGGAGCCACTGAAGCTTTCTTT.

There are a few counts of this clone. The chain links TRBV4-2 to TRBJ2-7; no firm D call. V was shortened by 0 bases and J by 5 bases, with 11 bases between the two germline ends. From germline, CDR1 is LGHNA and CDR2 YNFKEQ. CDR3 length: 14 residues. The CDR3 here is CASSQDRPGNEQYF. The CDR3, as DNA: TGTGCCAGCAGCCAAGATAGGCCAGGCAACGAGCAGTACTTC.

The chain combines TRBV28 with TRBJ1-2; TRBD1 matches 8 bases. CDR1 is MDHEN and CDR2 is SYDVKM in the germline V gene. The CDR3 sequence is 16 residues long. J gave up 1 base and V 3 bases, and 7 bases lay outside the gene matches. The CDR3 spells CASSFGTGLFNYGYTF. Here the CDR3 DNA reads TGTGCCAGCAGTTTTGGGACAGGACTCTTTAACTATGGCTACACCTTC.

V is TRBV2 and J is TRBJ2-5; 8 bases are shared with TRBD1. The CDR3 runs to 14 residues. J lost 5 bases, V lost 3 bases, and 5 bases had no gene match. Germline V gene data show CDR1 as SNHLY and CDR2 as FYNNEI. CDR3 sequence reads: CASSDRGRGETQYF. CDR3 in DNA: TGTGCCAGCAGTGACAGGGGGCGCGGGGAGACCCAGTACTTC.

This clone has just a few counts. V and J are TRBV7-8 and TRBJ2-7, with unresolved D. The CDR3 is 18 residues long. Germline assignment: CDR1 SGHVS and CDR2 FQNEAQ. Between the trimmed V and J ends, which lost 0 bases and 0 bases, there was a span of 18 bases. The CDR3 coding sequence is TGTGCCAGCAGCTTAGCGTCTTTTGGGGTTTTGGGCTCCTACGAGCAGTACTTC. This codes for CASSLASFGVLGSYEQYF.

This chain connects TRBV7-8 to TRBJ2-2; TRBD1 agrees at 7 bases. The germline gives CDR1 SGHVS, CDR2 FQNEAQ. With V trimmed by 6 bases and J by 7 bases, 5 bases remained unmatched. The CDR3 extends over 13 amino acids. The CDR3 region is CASSTGVGGELFF. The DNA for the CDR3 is TGTGCCAGCAGTACAGGGGTCGGCGGGGAGCTGTTTTTT.

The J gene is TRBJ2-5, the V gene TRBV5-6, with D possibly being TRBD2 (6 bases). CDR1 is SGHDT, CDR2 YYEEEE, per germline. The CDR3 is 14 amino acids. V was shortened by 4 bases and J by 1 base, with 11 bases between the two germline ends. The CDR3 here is CASSHTSSQETQYF. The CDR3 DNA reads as TGTGCCAGCAGCCATACTAGCTCCCAAGAGACCCAGTACTTC.

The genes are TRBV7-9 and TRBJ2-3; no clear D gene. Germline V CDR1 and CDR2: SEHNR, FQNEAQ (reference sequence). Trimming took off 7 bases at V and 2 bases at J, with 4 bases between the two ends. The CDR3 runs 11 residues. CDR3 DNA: TGTGCCAGCACCCTCACAGATACGCAGTATTTT. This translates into CASTLTDTQYF.

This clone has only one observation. The CDR3 coding sequence is TGTGCCACCAGTGATGGTCGGGGAGCCAAAAACATTCAGTACTTC. It translates to CATSDGRGAKNIQYF. The chain combines TRBV24-1 with TRBJ2-4, with D maybe TRBD2 (5 bases). Germline CDR1 reads KGHDR; CDR2 reads SFDVKD. V was shortened by 3 bases and J by 0 bases, with 8 bases between the two germline ends. The CDR3 loop spans 15 amino acids.

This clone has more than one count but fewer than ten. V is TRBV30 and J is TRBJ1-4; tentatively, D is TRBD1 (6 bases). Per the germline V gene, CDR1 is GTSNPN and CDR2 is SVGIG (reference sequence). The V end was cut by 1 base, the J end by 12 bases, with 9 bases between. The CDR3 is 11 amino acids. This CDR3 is CAWSDRVELFF. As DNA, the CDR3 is TGTGCCTGGAGTGACAGGGTAGAACTGTTTTTT.

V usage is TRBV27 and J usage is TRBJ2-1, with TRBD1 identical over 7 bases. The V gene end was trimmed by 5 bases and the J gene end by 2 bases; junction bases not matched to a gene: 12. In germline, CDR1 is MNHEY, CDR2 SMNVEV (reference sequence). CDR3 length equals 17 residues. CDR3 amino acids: CASSPAVTGNPYNEQFF. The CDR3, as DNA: TGTGCCAGCAGTCCCGCCGTGACAGGGAACCCCTACAATGAGCAGTTCTTC.

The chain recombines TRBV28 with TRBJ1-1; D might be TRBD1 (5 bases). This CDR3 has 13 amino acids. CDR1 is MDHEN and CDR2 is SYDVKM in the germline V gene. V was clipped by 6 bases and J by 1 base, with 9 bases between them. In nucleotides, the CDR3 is TGTGCCAGCAGAGAAACAGGGAACACTGAAGCTTTCTTT. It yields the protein CASRETGNTEAFF.